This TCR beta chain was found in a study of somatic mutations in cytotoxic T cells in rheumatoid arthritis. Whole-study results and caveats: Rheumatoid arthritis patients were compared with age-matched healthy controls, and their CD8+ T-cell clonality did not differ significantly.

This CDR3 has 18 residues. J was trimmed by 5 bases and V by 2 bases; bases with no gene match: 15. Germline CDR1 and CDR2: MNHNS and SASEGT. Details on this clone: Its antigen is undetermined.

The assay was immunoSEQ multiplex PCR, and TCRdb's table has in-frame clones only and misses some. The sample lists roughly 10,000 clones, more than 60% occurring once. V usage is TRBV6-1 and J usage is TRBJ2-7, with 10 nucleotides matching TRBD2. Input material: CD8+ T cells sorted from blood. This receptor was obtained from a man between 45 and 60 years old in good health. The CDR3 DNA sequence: TGTGCCAGCAGTGAAATCGGACTAGCGGCTAAGTTCCGAAACGAGCAGTACTTC. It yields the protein CASSEIGLAAKFRNEQYF.